Here is one T cell receptor (beta chain) with its context. Its antigen remains unknown. The source of the sample is a study of T-cell memory formation after mild COVID-19. General study points: The pre-infection memory compartment contained some responding clones, suggesting cross-reactive memory joined.

TCRdb reanalysed the 5' RACE reads using MiXCR and keeps one entry per CDR3 protein. The data show roughly 250,000 distinct CDR3 sequences, 16% seen once. The germline CDR1 and CDR2 sequences are MNHEY and SVGAGI. V lost 0 bases and J lost 8, with 16 bases in between. The CDR3 sequence is 15 residues long. The chain couples TRBV6-5 to TRBJ1-2; the D gene is possibly TRBD1 (5 bases). The receptor was derived from a man aged 18 to 29 who had mild COVID-19 (a few samples of this study predate the infection). Cell type and time point are not known. The specimen was PBMCs or a T cell subset sorted from them (not recorded which). The CDR3 here is CASSYSVWQGGGYTF. In DNA form, the CDR3 reads TGTGCCAGCAGTTACTCGGTGTGGCAGGGCGGAGGCTACACCTTC.